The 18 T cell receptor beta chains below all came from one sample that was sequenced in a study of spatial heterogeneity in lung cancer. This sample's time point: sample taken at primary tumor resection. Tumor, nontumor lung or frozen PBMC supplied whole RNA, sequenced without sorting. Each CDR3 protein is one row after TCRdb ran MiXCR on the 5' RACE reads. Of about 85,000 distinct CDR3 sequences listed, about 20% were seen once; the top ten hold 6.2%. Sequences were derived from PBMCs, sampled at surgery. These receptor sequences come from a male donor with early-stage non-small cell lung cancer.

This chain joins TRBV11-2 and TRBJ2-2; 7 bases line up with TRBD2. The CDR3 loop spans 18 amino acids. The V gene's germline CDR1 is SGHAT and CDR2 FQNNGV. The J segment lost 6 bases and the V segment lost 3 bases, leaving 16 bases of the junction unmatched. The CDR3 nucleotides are TGTGCCAGCAGCTTGGAGGACCGGCGGGGGTTTCATCCCGGGGAGCTGTTTTTT. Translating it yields CASSLEDRRGFHPGELFF.

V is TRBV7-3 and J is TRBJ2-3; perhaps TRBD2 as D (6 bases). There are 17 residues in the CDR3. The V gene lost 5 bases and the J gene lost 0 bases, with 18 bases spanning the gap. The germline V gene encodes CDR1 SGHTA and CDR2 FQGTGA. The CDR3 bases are TGTGCCAGCAGCCCCAAGGGGATCGGGGGTAGCACAGATACGCAGTATTTT. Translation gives CASSPKGIGGSTDTQYF.

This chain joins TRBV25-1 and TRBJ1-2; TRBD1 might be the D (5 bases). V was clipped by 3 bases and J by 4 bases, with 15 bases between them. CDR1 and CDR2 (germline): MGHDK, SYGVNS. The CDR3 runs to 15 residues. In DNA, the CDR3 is TGTGCCAGCAGTGATGCCCCGACAGACCTCTATGGCTACACCTTC. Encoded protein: CASSDAPTDLYGYTF.

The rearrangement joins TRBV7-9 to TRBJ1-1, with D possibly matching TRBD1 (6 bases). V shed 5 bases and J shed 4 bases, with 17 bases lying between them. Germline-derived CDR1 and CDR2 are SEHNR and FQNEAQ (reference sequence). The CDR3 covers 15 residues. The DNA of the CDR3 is TGTGCCAGCAGCCGGCTACAGGGAATGGTCACTGAAGCTTTCTTT. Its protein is CASSRLQGMVTEAFF.

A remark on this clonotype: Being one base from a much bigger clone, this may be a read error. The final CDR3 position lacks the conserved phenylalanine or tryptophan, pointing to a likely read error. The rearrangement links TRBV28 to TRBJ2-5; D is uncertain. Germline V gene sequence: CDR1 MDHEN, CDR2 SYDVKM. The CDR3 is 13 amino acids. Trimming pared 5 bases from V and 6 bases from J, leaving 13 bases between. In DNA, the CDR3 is TGTGCCAGCAGTCTAGGACCTGGGAAGACCCAGTACTCC. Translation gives CASSLGPGKTQYS.

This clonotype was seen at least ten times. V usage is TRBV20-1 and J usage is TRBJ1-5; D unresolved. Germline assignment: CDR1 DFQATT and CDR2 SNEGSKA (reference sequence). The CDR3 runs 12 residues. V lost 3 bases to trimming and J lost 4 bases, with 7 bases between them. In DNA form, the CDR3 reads TGCAGTGCTAGCAGGCTAAATCAGCCCCAGCATTTT. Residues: CSASRLNQPQHF.

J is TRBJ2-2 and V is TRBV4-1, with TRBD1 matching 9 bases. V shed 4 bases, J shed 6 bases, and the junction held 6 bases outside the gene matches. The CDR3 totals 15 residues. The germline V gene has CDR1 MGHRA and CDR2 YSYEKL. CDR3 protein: CASSRQTGGAGELFF. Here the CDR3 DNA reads TGCGCCAGCAGCCGCCAGACAGGGGGTGCCGGGGAGCTGTTTTTT.

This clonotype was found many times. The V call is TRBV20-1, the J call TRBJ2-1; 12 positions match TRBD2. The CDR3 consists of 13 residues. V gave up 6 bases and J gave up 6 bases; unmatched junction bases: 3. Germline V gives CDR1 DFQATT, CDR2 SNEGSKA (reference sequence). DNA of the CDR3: TGCAGTGCACTAGCGGGAGGCCTCAATGAGCAGTTCTTC. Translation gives CSALAGGLNEQFF.

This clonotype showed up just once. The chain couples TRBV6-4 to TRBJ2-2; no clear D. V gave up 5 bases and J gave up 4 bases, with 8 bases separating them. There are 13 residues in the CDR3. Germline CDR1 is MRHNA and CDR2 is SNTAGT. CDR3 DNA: TGTGCCAGCAGTACAGCGAGCACCGGGGAGCTGTTTTTT. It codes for CASSTASTGELFF.

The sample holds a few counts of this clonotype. The CDR3 sequence: CASSYKRLNTEAFF. The CDR3 DNA is TGTGCCAGCAGTTATAAACGATTGAACACTGAAGCTTTCTTT. The V call is TRBV6-2 or TRBV6-3, the J call TRBJ1-1, with unresolved D. There are 14 residues in the CDR3. Trimming took 3 bases from V and 0 from J, leaving 8 bases between them. Germline lookup yields CDR1 MNHEY and CDR2 SVGEGT.

Here the CDR3 DNA reads TGTGCCAGCAGTTTCATGGAGGACACTGAAGCTTTCTTT. It specifies CASSFMEDTEAFF. The gene calls are TRBV12-3 or TRBV12-4 and TRBJ1-1; D ambiguous. Trimming cost V 3 bases and J 3 bases, with 8 bases left between them. This CDR3 is 13 amino acids long.

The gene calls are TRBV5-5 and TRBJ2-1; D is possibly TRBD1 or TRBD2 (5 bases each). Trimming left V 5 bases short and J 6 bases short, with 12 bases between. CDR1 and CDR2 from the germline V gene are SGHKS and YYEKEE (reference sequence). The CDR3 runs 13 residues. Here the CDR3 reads CASRTGDANEQFF. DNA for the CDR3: TGTGCCAGCAGAACCGGGGACGCCAATGAGCAGTTCTTC.

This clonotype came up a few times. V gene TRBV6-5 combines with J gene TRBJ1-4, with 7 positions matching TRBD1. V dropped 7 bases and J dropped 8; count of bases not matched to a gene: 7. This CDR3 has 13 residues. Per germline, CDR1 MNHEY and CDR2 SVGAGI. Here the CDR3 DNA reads TGTGCCAGCAACCGACAGGGAGGCGAAAAACTGTTTTTT. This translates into CASNRQGGEKLFF.

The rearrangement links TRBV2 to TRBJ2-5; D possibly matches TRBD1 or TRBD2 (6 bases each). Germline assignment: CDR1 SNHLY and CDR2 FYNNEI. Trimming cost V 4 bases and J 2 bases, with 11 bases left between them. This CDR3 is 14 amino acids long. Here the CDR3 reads CASSGRGRQETQYF. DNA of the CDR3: TGTGCCAGCAGTGGTCGGGGGCGGCAAGAGACCCAGTACTTC.

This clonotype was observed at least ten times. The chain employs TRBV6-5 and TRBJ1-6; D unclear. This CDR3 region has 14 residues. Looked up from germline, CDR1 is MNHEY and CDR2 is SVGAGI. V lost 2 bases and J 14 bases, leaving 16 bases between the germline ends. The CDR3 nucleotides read TGTGCCAGCAGTTACAAAGGAGAACCGTCAACCCTCCACTTT. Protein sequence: CASSYKGEPSTLHF.

The chain's CDR3 is CASSTRASTDTQYF. Written as DNA, the CDR3 is TGCGCCAGCAGCACGAGGGCAAGCACAGATACGCAGTATTTT. This chain joins TRBV5-1 and TRBJ2-3; tentative D call: TRBD2 (5 bases). The CDR3 is 14 amino acids. Germline CDR1 is SGHRS and CDR2 is YFSETQ. Between the trimmed V and J ends, which lost 4 bases and 0 bases, there was a span of 9 bases.

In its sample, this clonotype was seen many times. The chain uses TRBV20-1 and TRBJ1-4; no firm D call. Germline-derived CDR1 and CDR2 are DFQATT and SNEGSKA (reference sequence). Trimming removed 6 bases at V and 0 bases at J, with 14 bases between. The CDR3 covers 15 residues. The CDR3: CSAPKGSSTNEKLFF. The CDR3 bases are TGCAGTGCCCCGAAAGGGTCTTCAACTAATGAAAAACTGTTTTTT.

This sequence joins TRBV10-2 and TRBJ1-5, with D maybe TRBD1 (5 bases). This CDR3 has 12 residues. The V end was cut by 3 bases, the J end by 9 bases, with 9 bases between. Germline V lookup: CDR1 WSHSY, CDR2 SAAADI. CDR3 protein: CASSEGDRPQHF. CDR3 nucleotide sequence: TGCGCCAGCAGTGAAGGGGATCGGCCCCAGCATTTT.